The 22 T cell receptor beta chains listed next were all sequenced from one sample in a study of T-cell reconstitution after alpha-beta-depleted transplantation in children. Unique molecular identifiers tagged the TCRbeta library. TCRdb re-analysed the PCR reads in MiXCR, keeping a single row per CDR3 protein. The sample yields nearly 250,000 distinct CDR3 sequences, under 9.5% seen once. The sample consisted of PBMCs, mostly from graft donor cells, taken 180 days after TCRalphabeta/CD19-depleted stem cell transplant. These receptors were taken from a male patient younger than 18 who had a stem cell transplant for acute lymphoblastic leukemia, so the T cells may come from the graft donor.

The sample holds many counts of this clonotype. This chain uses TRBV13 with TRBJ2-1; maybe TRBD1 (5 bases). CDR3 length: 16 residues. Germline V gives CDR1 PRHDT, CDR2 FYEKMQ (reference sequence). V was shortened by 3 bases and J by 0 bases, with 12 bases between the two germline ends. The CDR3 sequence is CASSFTGLGSYNEQFF. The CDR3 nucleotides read TGTGCCAGCAGCTTCACAGGTTTGGGCTCCTACAATGAGCAGTTCTTC.

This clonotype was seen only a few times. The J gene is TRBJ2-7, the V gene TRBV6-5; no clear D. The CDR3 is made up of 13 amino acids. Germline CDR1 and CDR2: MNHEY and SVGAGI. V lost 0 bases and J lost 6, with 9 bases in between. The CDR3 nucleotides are TGTGCCAGCAGTTACTCCCTGGCGCTCGAGCAGTACTTC. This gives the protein CASSYSLALEQYF.

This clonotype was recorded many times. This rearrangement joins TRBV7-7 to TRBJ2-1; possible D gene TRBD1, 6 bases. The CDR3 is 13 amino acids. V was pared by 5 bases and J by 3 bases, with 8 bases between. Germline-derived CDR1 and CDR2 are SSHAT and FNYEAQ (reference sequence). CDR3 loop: CASSLDSYNEQFF. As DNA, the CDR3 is TGTGCCAGCAGCCTGGACAGCTACAATGAGCAGTTCTTC.

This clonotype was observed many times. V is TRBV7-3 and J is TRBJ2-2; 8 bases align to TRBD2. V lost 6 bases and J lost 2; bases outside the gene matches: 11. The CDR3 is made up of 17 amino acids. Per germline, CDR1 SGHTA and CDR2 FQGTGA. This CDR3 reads CASRPPRTSHNTGELFF. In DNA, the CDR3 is TGTGCCAGCAGACCCCCAAGGACTAGCCACAACACCGGGGAGCTGTTTTTT.

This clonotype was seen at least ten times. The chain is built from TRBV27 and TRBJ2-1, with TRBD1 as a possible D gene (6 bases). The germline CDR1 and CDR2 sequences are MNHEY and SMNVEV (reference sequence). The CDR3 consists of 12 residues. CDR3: CEGVSHYNEQFF. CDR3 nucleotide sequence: TGTGAGGGGGTATCGCACTACAATGAGCAGTTCTTC.

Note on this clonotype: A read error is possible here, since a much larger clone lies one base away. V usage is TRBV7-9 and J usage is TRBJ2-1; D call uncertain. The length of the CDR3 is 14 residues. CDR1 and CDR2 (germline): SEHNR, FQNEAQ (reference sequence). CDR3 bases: TGTGCCGGCAGCTCCTACGTCGGCTACAATGAGCAGTTCTTC. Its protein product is CAGSSYVGYNEQFF.

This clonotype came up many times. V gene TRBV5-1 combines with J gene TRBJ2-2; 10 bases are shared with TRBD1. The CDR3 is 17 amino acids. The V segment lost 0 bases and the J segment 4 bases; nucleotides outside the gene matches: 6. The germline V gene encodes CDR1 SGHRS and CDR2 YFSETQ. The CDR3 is CASSLEGQGTFTGELFF. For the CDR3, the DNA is TGCGCCAGCAGCTTGGAGGGACAGGGGACTTTCACCGGGGAGCTGTTTTTT.

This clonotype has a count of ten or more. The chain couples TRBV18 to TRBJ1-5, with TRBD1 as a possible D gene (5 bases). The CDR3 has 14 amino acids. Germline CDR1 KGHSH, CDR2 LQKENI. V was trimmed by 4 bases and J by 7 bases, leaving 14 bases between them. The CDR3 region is CASSLGTEVQPQHF. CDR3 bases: TGTGCCAGCTCACTGGGGACCGAAGTCCAGCCCCAGCATTTT.

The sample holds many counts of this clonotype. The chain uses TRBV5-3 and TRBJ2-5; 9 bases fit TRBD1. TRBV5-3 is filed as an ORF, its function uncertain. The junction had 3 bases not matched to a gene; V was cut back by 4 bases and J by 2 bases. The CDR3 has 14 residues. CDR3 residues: CARSPGQGQETQYF. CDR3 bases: TGTGCCAGAAGCCCGGGACAGGGACAAGAGACCCAGTACTTC.

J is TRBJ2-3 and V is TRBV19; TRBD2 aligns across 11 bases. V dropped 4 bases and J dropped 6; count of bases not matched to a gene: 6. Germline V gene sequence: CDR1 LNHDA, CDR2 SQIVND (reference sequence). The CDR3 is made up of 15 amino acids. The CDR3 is CASSKTSGVPDTQYF. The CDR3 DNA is TGTGCCAGTAGTAAGACTAGCGGGGTCCCGGATACGCAGTATTTT.

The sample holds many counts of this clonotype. For the CDR3, the DNA is TGTGCCAGCAGCTTAGAGTCGGGAGGGCGGAATGAGCAGTTCTTC. Encoded protein: CASSLESGGRNEQFF. The V gene is TRBV11-2, the J gene TRBJ2-1; 8 bases align to TRBD2. CDR1 is SGHAT, CDR2 FQNNGV, per germline. V lost 0 bases, J lost 7 bases, and 5 bases stayed unmatched. The CDR3 length is 15 residues. The variable domain in full, completed from reference TRBV11-2 and TRBJ2-1, reads EAGVAQSPRYKIIEKRQSVAFWCNPISGHATLYWYQQILGQGPKLLIQFQNNGVVDDSQLPKDRFSAERLKGVDSTLKIQPAKLEDSAVYLCASSLESGGRNEQFFGPGTRLTVL.

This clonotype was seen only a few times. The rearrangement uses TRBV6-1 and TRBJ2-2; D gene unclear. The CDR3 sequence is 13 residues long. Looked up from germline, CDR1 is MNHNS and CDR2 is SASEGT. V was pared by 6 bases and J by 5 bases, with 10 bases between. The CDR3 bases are TGTGCCAGCAGGGTTGGTGGGACCGGGGAGCTGTTTTTT. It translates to CASRVGGTGELFF.

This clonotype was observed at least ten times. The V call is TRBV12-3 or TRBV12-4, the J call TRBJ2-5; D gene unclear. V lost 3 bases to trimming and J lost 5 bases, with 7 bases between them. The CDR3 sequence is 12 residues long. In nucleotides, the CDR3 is TGTGCCAGCAGTTTCTTGGCCGAGACCCAGTACTTC. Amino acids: CASSFLAETQYF.

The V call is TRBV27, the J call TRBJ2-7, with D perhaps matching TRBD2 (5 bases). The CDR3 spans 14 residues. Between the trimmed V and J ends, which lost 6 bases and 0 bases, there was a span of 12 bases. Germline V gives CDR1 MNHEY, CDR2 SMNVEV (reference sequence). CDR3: CASSPGIFSYEQYF. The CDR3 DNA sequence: TGTGCCAGCAGCCCCGGGATCTTCTCCTACGAGCAGTACTTC.

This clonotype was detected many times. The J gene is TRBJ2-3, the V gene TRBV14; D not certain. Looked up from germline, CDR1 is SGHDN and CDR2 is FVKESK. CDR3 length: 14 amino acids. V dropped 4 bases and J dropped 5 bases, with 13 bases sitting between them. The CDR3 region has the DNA TGTGCCAGCAGCCCCCGACAAGTACTAGATACGCAGTATTTT. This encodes CASSPRQVLDTQYF.

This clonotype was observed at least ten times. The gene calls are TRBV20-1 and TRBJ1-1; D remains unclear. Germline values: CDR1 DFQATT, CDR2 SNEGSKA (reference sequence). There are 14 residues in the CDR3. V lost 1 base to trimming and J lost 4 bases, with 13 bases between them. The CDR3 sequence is CSARGVGYGTEAFF. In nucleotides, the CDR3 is TGCAGTGCTAGAGGGGTGGGGTATGGCACTGAAGCTTTCTTT.

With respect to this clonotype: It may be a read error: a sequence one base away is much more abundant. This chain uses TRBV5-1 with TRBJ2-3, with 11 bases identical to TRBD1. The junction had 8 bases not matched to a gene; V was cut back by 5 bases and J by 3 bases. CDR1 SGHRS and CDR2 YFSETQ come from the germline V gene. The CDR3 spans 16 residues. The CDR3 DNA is TGCGCCAGCAGTAAAGGGGGACAGGGGGGAACAGATACGCAGTATTTT. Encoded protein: CASSKGGQGGTDTQYF.

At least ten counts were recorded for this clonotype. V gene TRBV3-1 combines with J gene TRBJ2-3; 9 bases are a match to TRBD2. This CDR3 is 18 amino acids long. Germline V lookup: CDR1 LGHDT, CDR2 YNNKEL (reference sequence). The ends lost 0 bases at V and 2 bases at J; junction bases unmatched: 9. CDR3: CASSQDEVTSGPTDTQYF. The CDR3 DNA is TGTGCCAGCAGCCAAGACGAGGTGACTAGCGGCCCCACAGATACGCAGTATTTT.

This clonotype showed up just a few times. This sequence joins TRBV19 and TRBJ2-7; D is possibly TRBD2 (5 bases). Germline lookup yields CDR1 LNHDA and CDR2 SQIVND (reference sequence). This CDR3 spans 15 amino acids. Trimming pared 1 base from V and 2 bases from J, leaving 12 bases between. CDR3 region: CASSIGGLGTYEQYF. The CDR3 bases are TGTGCCAGTAGTATAGGCGGGTTGGGGACCTACGAGCAGTACTTC.

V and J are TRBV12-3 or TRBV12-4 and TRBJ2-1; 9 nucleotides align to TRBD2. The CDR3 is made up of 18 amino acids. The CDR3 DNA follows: TGTACCTTCAGTTTAGTCACAATAGGCGGGAGGGCCCAGAATGAGCAGTTCTTC. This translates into CTFSLVTIGGRAQNEQFF.

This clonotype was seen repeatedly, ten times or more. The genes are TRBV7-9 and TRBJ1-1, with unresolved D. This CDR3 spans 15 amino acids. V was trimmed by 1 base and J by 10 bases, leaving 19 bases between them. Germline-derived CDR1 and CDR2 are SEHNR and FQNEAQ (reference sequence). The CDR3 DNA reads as TGTGCCAGCAGCTTAGGGCGCCTGGAGTCGGTGGGAGCTTTCTTT. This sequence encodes CASSLGRLESVGAFF. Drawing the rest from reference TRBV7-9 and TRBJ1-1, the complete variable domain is DTGVSQNPRHKITKRGQNVTFRCDPISEHNRLYWYRQTLGQGPEFLTYFQNEAQLEKSRLLSDRFSAERPKGSFSTLEIQRTEQGDSAMYLCASSLGRLESVGAFFGQGTRLTVV.

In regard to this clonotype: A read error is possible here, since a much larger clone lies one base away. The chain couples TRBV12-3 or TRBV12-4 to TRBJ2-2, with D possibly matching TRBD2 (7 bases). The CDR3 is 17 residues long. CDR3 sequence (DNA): TGTGCCATCAGTTCCCTGGGGGCGGGGGTCTACACCGGGGAGCTGTTTTTT. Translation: CAISSLGAGVYTGELFF.